Listed below are T cell receptor beta chains from one sample, sequenced in a study of T cell responses to AZD1222 COVID-19 vaccine. TCRdb keeps only in-frame clones here, not all; method: immunoSEQ multiplex PCR. The repertoire holds about 97,000 clones, with around nine tenths as singletons. The sample here was peripheral blood, taken on day 0 of AZD1222 vaccination. The receptor set was obtained from an adult in good health. Each CDR3 is given with its conserved first and last residue. A D gene is named only where the DNA matches it firmly. Clone size appears in some rows only: once, few, many, or a class for an expanded clone.

V gene: TRBV20-1
D gene: -
J gene: TRBJ1-2
clone size: -
CDR3 length: 11
CDR3 protein: CSARALYGYTF
CDR3 DNA: TGCAGTGCTAGAGCCCTTTATGGCTACACCTTC

V gene: TRBV11-3
D gene: -
J gene: TRBJ1-1
clone size: -
CDR3 length: 13
CDR3 protein: CASSLDGGTEAFF
CDR3 DNA: TGTGCCAGCAGCTTAGATGGGGGCACTGAAGCTTTCTTT

V gene: TRBV3-1/TRBV3-2
D gene: -
J gene: TRBJ1-5
clone size: -
CDR3 length: 14
CDR3 protein: CASSQERSWVPQHF
CDR3 DNA: TGTGCCAGCAGCCAAGAGCGGAGTTGGGTGCCCCAGCATTTT

V gene: TRBV5-6
D gene: TRBD1
J gene: TRBJ1-4
clone size: -
CDR3 length: 15
CDR3 protein: CASSLDGTVNEKLFF
CDR3 DNA: TGTGCCAGCAGCTTGGATGGGACAGTTAATGAAAAACTGTTTTTT

V gene: TRBV15
D gene: -
J gene: TRBJ1-1
clone size: -
CDR3 length: 16
CDR3 protein: CATSPWTVTMDTEAFF
CDR3 DNA: TGTGCCACCAGCCCCTGGACAGTGACCATGGACACTGAAGCTTTCTTT

V gene: TRBV29-1
D gene: -
J gene: TRBJ1-2
clone size: -
CDR3 length: 12
CDR3 protein: CSALGGRNGYTF
CDR3 DNA: TGCAGCGCCCTCGGGGGACGGAATGGCTACACCTTC

V gene: TRBV18
D gene: TRBD1
J gene: TRBJ1-1
clone size: -
CDR3 length: 15
CDR3 protein: CASSPTGTANTEAFF
CDR3 DNA: TGTGCCAGCTCCCCAACCGGGACAGCGAACACTGAAGCTTTCTTT

V gene: TRBV2
D gene: TRBD1
J gene: TRBJ1-5
clone size: -
CDR3 length: 14
CDR3 protein: CASSADRAAQPQHF
CDR3 DNA: TGTGCCAGCAGTGCCGACAGGGCCGCTCAGCCCCAGCATTTT

V gene: TRBV2
D gene: TRBD1
J gene: TRBJ2-2
clone size: few
CDR3 length: 13
CDR3 protein: CASSEQGAGELFF
CDR3 DNA: TGTGCCAGCAGTGAACAGGGGGCCGGGGAGCTGTTTTTT

V gene: TRBV7-8
D gene: -
J gene: TRBJ2-2
clone size: -
CDR3 length: 14
CDR3 protein: CAAGYPQDTGELFF
CDR3 DNA: TGTGCAGCTGGGTATCCCCAAGACACCGGGGAGCTGTTTTTT

V gene: TRBV7-9
D gene: -
J gene: TRBJ1-2
clone size: -
CDR3 length: 14
CDR3 protein: CASSLQGKSAGYTF
CDR3 DNA: TGTGCCAGCAGCTTACAGGGAAAAAGCGCTGGCTACACCTTC

V gene: TRBV5-1
D gene: TRBD2
J gene: TRBJ2-3
clone size: -
CDR3 length: 17
CDR3 protein: CASTTRPAGGESDTQYF
CDR3 DNA: TGCGCCAGCACCACCCGCCCAGCGGGGGGCGAATCAGATACGCAGTATTTT

V gene: TRBV6-4
D gene: TRBD1
J gene: TRBJ1-2
clone size: -
CDR3 length: 13
CDR3 protein: CASRQQGTGGYTF
CDR3 DNA: TGTGCCAGCAGGCAACAGGGGACAGGAGGCTACACCTTC

V gene: TRBV5-1
D gene: -
J gene: TRBJ2-5
clone size: -
CDR3 length: 12
CDR3 protein: CASRDNKETQYF
CDR3 DNA: TGCGCCAGCAGGGACAATAAAGAGACCCAGTACTTC

V gene: TRBV10-2
D gene: TRBD1
J gene: TRBJ1-5
clone size: -
CDR3 length: 12
CDR3 protein: CASTTGGLPQHF
CDR3 DNA: TGCGCCAGTACCACAGGGGGCTTACCCCAGCATTTT

V gene: TRBV5-6
D gene: -
J gene: TRBJ1-2
clone size: -
CDR3 length: 13
CDR3 protein: CASGNREHYGYTF
CDR3 DNA: TGTGCCAGCGGAAACAGGGAGCACTATGGCTACACCTTC

V gene: TRBV5-5
D gene: -
J gene: TRBJ1-1
clone size: -
CDR3 length: 13
CDR3 protein: CASSLAKTSNAFF
CDR3 DNA: TGTGCCAGCAGCTTGGCCAAGACATCAAACGCTTTCTTT

V gene: TRBV15
D gene: -
J gene: TRBJ2-7
clone size: -
CDR3 length: 14
CDR3 protein: CATSRGLNAYEQYF
CDR3 DNA: TGTGCCACCAGCAGAGGGTTGAATGCCTACGAGCAGTACTTC

V gene: TRBV6-4
D gene: TRBD1
J gene: TRBJ1-2
clone size: -
CDR3 length: 12
CDR3 protein: CASRSTGNGYTF
CDR3 DNA: TGTGCCAGCAGATCGACAGGGAATGGCTACACCTTC